This T cell receptor (beta chain) is drawn from a study of blood T cell repertoires in COVID-19. Study-level background: Some COVID-19 samples were acute and others convalescent; all came from the United States, Italy and Spain.

V was pared by 2 bases and J by 0 bases, with 16 bases of the junction left unmatched. The CDR3 length is 21 residues. Germline lookup yields CDR1 MNHEY and CDR2 SVGEGT. In the study's own analysis: Nucleated cell counts were estimated from reference gene primer amplification. TCRdb keeps only in-frame clones here, not all; method: immunoSEQ multiplex PCR. The D gene and trimming were derived from the DNA, and the V and J assignments and clone size from that table. The sample holds approximately 120,000 clones, 70% to 80% seen once. The J gene is TRBJ1-6, the V gene TRBV6-2 or TRBV6-3; TRBD1 aligns across 7 bases. The source of this sequence is a human donor in a cohort sampled during active COVID-19. The specimen sequenced was peripheral blood. CDR3 sequence (DNA): TGTGCCAGCAGTTACCGCTCGGGACAGTTCCTCCCTAGCTCCTATAATTCACCCCTCCACTTT. Translating it yields CASSYRSGQFLPSSYNSPLHF.